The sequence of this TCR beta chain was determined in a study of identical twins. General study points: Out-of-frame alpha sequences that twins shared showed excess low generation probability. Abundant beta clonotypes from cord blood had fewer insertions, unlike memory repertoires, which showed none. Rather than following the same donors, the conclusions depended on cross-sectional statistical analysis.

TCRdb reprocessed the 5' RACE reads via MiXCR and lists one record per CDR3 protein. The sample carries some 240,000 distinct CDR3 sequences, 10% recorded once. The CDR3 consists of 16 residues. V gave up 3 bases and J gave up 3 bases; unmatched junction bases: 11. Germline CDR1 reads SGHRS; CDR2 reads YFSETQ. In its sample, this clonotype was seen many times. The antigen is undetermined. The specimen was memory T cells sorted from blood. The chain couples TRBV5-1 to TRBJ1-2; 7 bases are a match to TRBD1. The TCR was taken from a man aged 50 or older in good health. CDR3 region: CASSSGQVGADYGYTF. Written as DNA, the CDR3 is TGCGCCAGCAGCTCAGGACAGGTCGGTGCGGACTATGGCTACACCTTC.